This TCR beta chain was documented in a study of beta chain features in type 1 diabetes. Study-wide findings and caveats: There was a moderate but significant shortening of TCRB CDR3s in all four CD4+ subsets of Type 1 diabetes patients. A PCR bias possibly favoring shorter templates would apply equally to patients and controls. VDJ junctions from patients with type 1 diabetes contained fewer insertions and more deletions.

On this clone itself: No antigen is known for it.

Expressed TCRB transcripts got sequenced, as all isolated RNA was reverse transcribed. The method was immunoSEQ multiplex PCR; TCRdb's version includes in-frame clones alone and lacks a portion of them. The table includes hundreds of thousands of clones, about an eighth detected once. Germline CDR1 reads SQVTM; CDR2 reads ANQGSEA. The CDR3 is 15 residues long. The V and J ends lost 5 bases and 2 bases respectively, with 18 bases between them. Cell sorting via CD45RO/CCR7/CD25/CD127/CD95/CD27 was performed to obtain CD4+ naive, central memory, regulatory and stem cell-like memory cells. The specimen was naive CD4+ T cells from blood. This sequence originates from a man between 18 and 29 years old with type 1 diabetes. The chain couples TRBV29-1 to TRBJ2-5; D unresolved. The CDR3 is CSVYLLTIGQETQYF. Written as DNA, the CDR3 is TGCAGCGTTTACTTGCTAACAATCGGGCAAGAGACCCAGTACTTC.